The clone carrying this T cell receptor beta chain appeared a single time. These data belong to a study of blood T cell repertoires in COVID-19. TCRdb's copy holds only in-frame clones and misses some; the assay was immunoSEQ multiplex PCR. The sample contains 200,000 or so clones, around 90% of which appear only once. Sequencing was performed on PBMCs or T cells enriched from blood (not recorded which). The receptor's source is a woman between 18 and 29 years old who had recovered from COVID-19.

CDR3 sequence (DNA): TGCGCCAGCAGCTTGGATACCGGACAGGGTAGTTCACCCCTCCACTTT. This codes for CASSLDTGQGSSPLHF. The rearrangement links TRBV5-1 to TRBJ1-6; 8 nucleotides match TRBD1. The CDR3 totals 16 residues. J lost 9 bases, V lost 0 bases, and 8 bases had no gene match. CDR1 and CDR2 from the germline V gene are SGHRS and YFSETQ.